The sequence of this T cell receptor beta chain was determined in a study of shared clonotypes between healthy human individuals. Across the whole study: A donor's plate count was three for CD4 naive and three for CD4 memory; CD8 naive had two and CD8 memory one.

Naive CD8 populations comprised CD45RO-negative cells positively selected for CCR7, excluding terminally differentiated effector memory CD45RA+ cells. This CDR3 region has 16 residues. The germline gives CDR1 SEHNR, CDR2 FQNEAQ (reference sequence). Trimming stripped 5 bases from V and 5 bases from J, with 18 bases between. Profiling relied on immunoSEQ multiplex PCR, and the TCRdb table lists in-frame clones only, not all of them. This table has hundreds of thousands of clones, approximately 96% appearing once. Sequencing was done on a sample of naive CD8+ T cells sorted from blood. V usage is TRBV7-9 and J usage is TRBJ1-4; D may be TRBD1 (6 bases). The receptor comes from a woman under 40 in good health. For the CDR3, the DNA is TGTGCCAGCAGCCCCCGGCTCAGGGGCATCAATGAAAAACTGTTTTTT. As protein: CASSPRLRGINEKLFF.